The 10 T cell receptor beta chains below come from one sample, sequenced in a study of read filtering for tumor transcriptome and immune sequencing. Molecular barcoded adaptors covering alpha/delta and beta/gamma chains were used on roughly 370 ng RNA. TCRdb re-derived calls from the reads in MiXCR, one entry per CDR3 protein. The sample includes some 130,000 distinct CDR3 sequences, approximately 13% seen only once; the top ten take 8% to 9%. Sequenced sample: a population of CD138-negative cells sorted from bone marrow. The receptors were sampled from a donor older than 35 with multiple myeloma.

A note on this clonotype: A much more abundant neighbour one base away suggests this may be a read error. The chain carries TRBV6-6 and TRBJ2-3; TRBD2 aligns across 7 bases. The CDR3 covers 15 residues. Unmatched junction bases numbered 4, after V lost 2 bases and J lost 2 bases. Germline CDR1 reads MNHNY; CDR2 reads SVGAGI (reference sequence). The CDR3 DNA reads TGTGCCAGCAGTTACGGGCGGGAGTCCACAGATACGCAGTATTTT. This encodes CASSYGRESTDTQYF.

Ten or more counts support this clonotype. The chain carries TRBV12-3 or TRBV12-4 and TRBJ2-3; 7 nucleotides line up with TRBD1. With V trimmed by 5 bases and J by 9 bases, 11 bases remained unmatched. The CDR3 extends over 14 amino acids. The CDR3 reads CASSRPGDSGTQYF. CDR3 DNA: TGTGCCAGCAGTCGCCCAGGGGACAGTGGAACGCAGTATTTT.

V gene TRBV11-2 combines with J gene TRBJ2-7; perhaps TRBD2 as D (6 bases). Germline-derived CDR1 and CDR2 are SGHAT and FQNNGV. V gave up 4 bases and J gave up 4 bases, with 14 bases separating them. The CDR3 is made up of 14 amino acids. The CDR3 bases are TGTGCCAGCAGCTCCGGGACTTCTTATTACGAGCAGTACTTC. Translating it yields CASSSGTSYYEQYF.

This clonotype was picked up many times. The chain couples TRBV6-5 to TRBJ1-1; possibly TRBD1 for D (5 bases). Trimming shortened V by 4 bases and J by 3 bases, and 15 bases separated the two germline ends. Germline values: CDR1 MNHEY, CDR2 SVGAGI. The CDR3 has 15 amino acids. This CDR3 reads CASSSRGARDTEAFF. The CDR3 coding sequence is TGTGCCAGCAGTTCCCGAGGGGCCAGGGACACTGAAGCTTTCTTT.

This clonotype occurred many times. CDR3 nucleotide sequence: TGTGCCAGCAGTGGGCGGGAGGGCCCCGGGGAGCTGTTTTTT. It encodes CASSGREGPGELFF. This chain uses TRBV2 with TRBJ2-2; 9 nucleotides match TRBD2. Germline loops: CDR1 SNHLY, CDR2 FYNNEI. The length of the CDR3 is 14 residues. Trimming took 4 bases from V and 6 from J; bases not matched to a gene: 3.

At least ten counts were recorded for this clonotype. The rearrangement joins TRBV29-1 to TRBJ2-2; unclear D gene. Germline CDR1 SQVTM, CDR2 ANQGSEA. This CDR3 spans 13 amino acids. The V gene lost 2 bases and the J gene lost 5 bases, with 9 bases spanning the gap. The CDR3 DNA reads TGCAGCGTTGAAAGCCCGAGAACCGGGGAGCTGTTTTTT. Protein product: CSVESPRTGELFF.

This clonotype occurred many times. J is TRBJ2-1 and V is TRBV20-1; D is possibly TRBD1 or TRBD2 (5 bases each). Germline V gene sequence: CDR1 DFQATT, CDR2 SNEGSKA (reference sequence). Trimming removed 2 bases at V and 0 bases at J, with 8 bases between. The CDR3 is 14 amino acids. In DNA, the CDR3 is TGCAGTGCTAGAAAGGGGAGCTCCTACAATGAGCAGTTCTTC. Residues: CSARKGSSYNEQFF.

This clonotype has at least ten counts. The CDR3 loop reads CASSEGLADSYNEQFF. CDR3 DNA: TGTGCCAGCAGTGAAGGACTAGCGGACTCCTACAATGAGCAGTTCTTC. J is TRBJ2-1 and V is TRBV2; 9 nucleotides agree with TRBD2. The CDR3 is 16 residues long. The J segment lost 0 bases and the V segment lost 1 base, leaving 1 base of the junction unmatched. In germline, CDR1 is SNHLY, CDR2 FYNNEI.

Many counts were recorded for this clonotype. The chain's CDR3 is CASSPVGQGGNQPQHF. The CDR3 DNA reads as TGTGCCAGCTCACCCGTGGGACAGGGGGGCAATCAGCCCCAGCATTTT. The chain combines TRBV18 with TRBJ1-5; 11 positions agree with TRBD1. CDR3 size: 16 residues. CDR1 and CDR2 (germline): KGHSH, LQKENI. V shed 3 bases, J shed 2 bases, and the junction held 3 bases outside the gene matches.

This clonotype was found many times. The chain carries TRBV10-1 and TRBJ2-1; no firm D call. The CDR3 spans 12 residues. Germline lookup yields CDR1 WNHNN and CDR2 SYGVQD (reference sequence). V gave up 0 bases and J gave up 8 bases, with 5 bases separating them. The DNA for the CDR3 is TGCGCCAGCAGTGAGTCCCGTCATGAGCAGTTCTTC. Protein product: CASSESRHEQFF.